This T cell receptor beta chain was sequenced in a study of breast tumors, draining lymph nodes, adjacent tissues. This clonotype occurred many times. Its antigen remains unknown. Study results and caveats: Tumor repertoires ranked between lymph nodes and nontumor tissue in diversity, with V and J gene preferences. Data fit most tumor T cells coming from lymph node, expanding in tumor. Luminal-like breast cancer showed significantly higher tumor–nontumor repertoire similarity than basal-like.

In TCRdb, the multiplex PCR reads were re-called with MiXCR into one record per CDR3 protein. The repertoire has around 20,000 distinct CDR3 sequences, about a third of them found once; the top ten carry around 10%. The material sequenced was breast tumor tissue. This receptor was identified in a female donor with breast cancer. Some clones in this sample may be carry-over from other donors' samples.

The CDR3 reads CASSLLRNGELFF. CDR3 nucleotide sequence: TGCGCCAGCAGTTTGCTTAGGAACGGGGAGCTGTTTTTT. The chain is built from TRBV5-1 and TRBJ2-2, with D hard to call. V lost 5 bases and J 7 bases, leaving 12 bases between the germline ends. The germline V gene encodes CDR1 SGHRS and CDR2 YFSETQ. CDR3 size: 13 residues.